This paragraph covers one T cell receptor (beta chain) sequence. Which antigen it targets is not known. Base qualities are not recorded, but no much larger clone differs from it by a single base. Donors formed part of the validation cohort, which comprised 120 subjects and was distinct from the first cohort of 550 to 850 subjects. Preparation of the library involved the immunoSEQ multiplex PCR assay. Under the source paper's analysis protocol: A statistical classification framework was built for diagnosing cytomegalovirus status from the catalog of TCR beta chain sequences. What TCRdb holds here is the immuneACCESS table cut down to in-frame rearrangements. Part of the clones is not present; checked against another copy, under half of the missing clones reflect an unresolved V gene, and the others are unexplained. Clonal size and the V and J genes are those of that table, whereas D and trimming came from the DNA. The sample table lists some 230,000 clones, 90% to 95% of them with a count of one. The ten top clones hold roughly 1% of the sample.

Sequences MNHEY (CDR1) and SMNVEV (CDR2) are obtained from the germline V gene (reference sequence). V loses 1 base at its end and J loses 4 bases; junction bases beyond the gene matches: 4. The CDR3, cysteine through phenylalanine, is 15 amino acids long. The retained sequence is limited to the CDR3, 45 bases, with the frame set at the first base. The sample originates from a study of cytomegalovirus exposure and HLA in healthy donors (dated by TCRdb to 2016 to 2017). Looking at the study overall: The 666 repertoires of the first cohort and the 120 validation repertoires were produced on the same platform, according to a later analysis. The study aimed to test whether signatures of past pathogen exposure could be identified by cataloging public T cell receptors. High-throughput TCR immunosequencing, statistical association of individual TCRs with disease status, and machine learning were combined to predict cytomegalovirus infection status. In addition to the first cohort of 666 subjects, a separate validation cohort of over 90 different subjects was used.

Summary of the overall study and its limitations: Most TCR sequences were observed very rarely across donors, whereas some public TCRs were present in many individuals. All 110 or so repertoires were used to score co-occurrence in the validation cohort in a later analysis, because that analysis had no HLA typing for the cohort. The authors suggested that the approach could potentially be extended to other disease states and immunological phenotypes. The classifier was reported to diagnose cytomegalovirus status with high specificity and sensitivity in both the original cohort and the validation cohort. The study listed 150 to 200 TCR beta chains as associated with cytomegalovirus. Subsequent analysis determined that TCRs grouped into clusters in the first cohort also showed a tendency toward co-occurrence across the approximately 110 validation repertoires, and approximately 93% of cluster scores exceeded 0. A few of the identified cytomegalovirus-associated TCR beta chains were confirmed in vitro to be specific for cytomegalovirus antigens.

Sequenced material: PBMCs. The clonotype comes from a young woman in good health and CMV-seronegative. The sequence joins TRBV27 to TRBJ2-3; 8 junctional bases match TRBD1. Read as DNA, the sequence is TGTGCCAGCAGTTTATTGGACAGGGATGCAGATACGCAGTATTTT. The resulting protein is CASSLLDRDADTQYF.